One and the same sample provided the 12 T cell receptor beta chains below, sequenced in a study of OX40 agonist ivuxolimab in advanced cancers. Libraries were prepared by immunoSEQ multiplex PCR; TCRdb keeps only in-frame clonotypes and omits some of them. The sample lists around 15,000 clones; 80% to 95% were seen once. Sequenced here: CD4+ or CD8+ T cells sorted from blood, sampled in a trial of the OX40 agonist ivuxolimab. The source of these receptors is an adult with an advanced solid tumor such as melanoma, head and neck, liver or kidney cancer.

The gene calls are TRBV19 and TRBJ2-7, with 7 bases matching TRBD1. CDR3 length equals 16 residues. Germline-derived CDR1 and CDR2 are LNHDA and SQIVND (reference sequence). V was pared by 0 bases and J by 0 bases, with 5 bases of the junction left unmatched. CDR3 protein: CASSIDLGQYSYEQYF. CDR3 nucleotides: TGTGCCAGTAGTATAGACTTGGGACAGTACTCCTACGAGCAGTACTTC.

The chain uses TRBV4-1 and TRBJ2-7; 8 nucleotides align to TRBD2. Germline CDR1 MGHRA, CDR2 YSYEKL. Trimming removed 4 bases from V and 3 bases from J; junction bases left unmatched: 11. This CDR3 has 16 residues. The CDR3 spells CASSPLAGGSVYEQYF. CDR3 nucleotides: TGCGCCAGCAGCCCTCTAGCGGGCGGGTCTGTCTACGAGCAGTACTTC.

The J gene is TRBJ1-5, the V gene TRBV30; possibly TRBD1 for D (6 bases). Trimming pared 2 bases from V and 1 base from J, leaving 12 bases between. Germline CDR1 and CDR2: GTSNPN and SVGIG (reference sequence). The CDR3 has 15 residues. This CDR3 reads CAWSLTTGSNQPQHF. In nucleotides, the CDR3 is TGTGCCTGGAGTCTAACAACAGGGAGCAATCAGCCCCAGCATTTT.

The chain couples TRBV7-9 to TRBJ2-3; TRBD2 agrees at 10 bases. V gave up 4 bases and J gave up 4 bases; unmatched junction bases: 14. The V gene's germline CDR1 is SEHNR and CDR2 FQNEAQ (reference sequence). The CDR3 is made up of 18 amino acids. Here the CDR3 DNA reads TGTGCCAGCAGCTCCCCTGGTTGGCTAGCGGGAGTTTCAGATACGCAGTATTTT. Translating it yields CASSSPGWLAGVSDTQYF.

The rearrangement joins TRBV11-2 to TRBJ2-7, with D possibly matching TRBD1 (5 bases). The CDR3 is made up of 15 amino acids. The germline CDR1 and CDR2 sequences are SGHAT and FQNNGV. The V end was cut by 0 bases, the J end by 5 bases, with 14 bases between. CDR3 amino acids: CASSLDVGQGNEQYF. For the CDR3, the DNA is TGTGCCAGCAGCTTAGATGTCGGGCAGGGCAACGAGCAGTACTTC.

This chain uses TRBV10-3 with TRBJ2-1; no clear D gene. The CDR3 is 14 amino acids. Trimming cost V 0 bases and J 10 bases, with 13 bases left between them. Germline CDR1 and CDR2: ENHRY and SYGVKD. CDR3 nucleotide sequence: TGTGCCATCAGTGAGTCGACCAGACCTGTGGAGCAGTTCTTC. As protein: CAISESTRPVEQFF.

This chain links TRBV6-1 with TRBJ2-2; D remains ambiguous. From germline, CDR1 is MNHNS and CDR2 SASEGT. This CDR3 comprises 16 residues. V dropped 4 bases and J dropped 0 bases, with 12 bases sitting between them. The CDR3 is CASSAETGANTGELFF. CDR3 DNA: TGTGCCAGCAGTGCTGAGACGGGCGCGAACACCGGGGAGCTGTTTTTT.

This chain links TRBV5-6 with TRBJ2-3; the match to TRBD1 covers 7 bases. From germline, CDR1 is SGHDT and CDR2 YYEEEE. V shed 2 bases, J shed 4 bases, and the junction held 7 bases outside the gene matches. CDR3 length: 15 amino acids. CDR3 sequence: CASSFDTQGPDTQYF. The CDR3 nucleotides are TGTGCCAGCAGCTTCGATACACAGGGGCCAGATACGCAGTATTTT.

As DNA, the CDR3 is TGTGCCAGCAGCCTTAAGCTCAATGAGCAGTTCTTC. Translation gives CASSLKLNEQFF. The chain combines TRBV7-9 with TRBJ2-1, with D unclear. This CDR3 contains 12 residues. V was pared by 5 bases and J by 6 bases, with 8 bases between. The germline V gene encodes CDR1 SEHNR and CDR2 FQNEAQ (reference sequence).

This chain connects TRBV6-5 to TRBJ2-7; TRBD1 might be the D (6 bases). This CDR3 has 15 amino acids. V gave up 2 bases and J gave up 4 bases, with 15 bases separating them. Germline V CDR1 and CDR2: MNHEY, SVGAGI. CDR3 in DNA: TGTGCCAGCAGTTACGCGGGTCAGGGGATTTACGAGCAGTACTTC. Translation gives CASSYAGQGIYEQYF.

The chain couples TRBV7-9 to TRBJ2-7, with 9 nucleotides matching TRBD1. With 4 bases clipped from V and 5 bases from J, the junction kept 9 bases outside the gene matches. This CDR3 has 15 residues. Germline CDR1 reads SEHNR; CDR2 reads FQNEAQ (reference sequence). The CDR3 sequence: CASSSTGQGTNEQYF. For the CDR3, the DNA is TGTGCCAGCAGCTCTACTGGACAGGGGACCAACGAGCAGTACTTC.

This clone has just a few counts. The J gene is TRBJ2-1, the V gene TRBV7-9, with D possibly TRBD1 on 5 matching bases. V was trimmed by 2 bases and J by 4 bases, leaving 9 bases between them. The CDR3 loop spans 14 amino acids. Germline CDR1 reads SEHNR; CDR2 reads FQNEAQ (reference sequence). The CDR3 sequence: CASSLTGMYNEQFF. The CDR3 coding sequence is TGTGCCAGCAGCTTAACAGGAATGTACAATGAGCAGTTCTTC.